The 8 T cell receptor beta chains given below trace back to one sample, sequenced in a study of cytomegalovirus exposure and HLA in healthy donors. A multiplex PCR was run with 60 Vbeta primers and 13 Jbeta primers. Libraries were prepared by immunoSEQ multiplex PCR; TCRdb keeps only in-frame clonotypes and omits some of them. The sample contains roughly 120,000 clones, around 75% of which appear only once. Material: PBMCs. The receptors were sampled from a man aged 55 to 69 in good health and CMV-seropositive.

This clone was counted once. The same CDR3 arises from other DNA sequences in this sample as well. The chain combines TRBV5-6 with TRBJ2-7, with 7 bases identical to TRBD1. Germline CDR1 SGHDT, CDR2 YYEEEE. The CDR3 totals 13 residues. The V segment lost 4 bases and the J segment 1 base; nucleotides outside the gene matches: 2. The CDR3 here is CASSRDRSYEQYF. The CDR3 DNA sequence: TGTGCCAGCAGCCGGGACAGATCCTACGAGCAGTACTTC. The full variable domain, with the rest looked up from reference TRBV5-6 and TRBJ2-7, is DAGVTQSPTHLIKTRGQQVTLRCSPKSGHDTVSWYQQALGQGPQFIFQYYEEEERQRGNFPDRFSGHQFPNYSSELNVNALLLGDSALYLCASSRDRSYEQYFGPGTRLTVT.

The CDR3 sequence: CASSLGAGPNSPLHF. In nucleotides, the CDR3 is TGTGCCAGCAGTTTAGGGGCAGGACCTAATTCACCCCTCCACTTT. The chain links TRBV27 to TRBJ1-6, with D perhaps matching TRBD1 (5 bases). The CDR3 is made up of 15 amino acids. V was pared by 2 bases and J by 6 bases, with 11 bases between. Germline CDR1 MNHEY, CDR2 SMNVEV (reference sequence).

V is TRBV18 and J is TRBJ1-5, with D unresolved. CDR1 is KGHSH and CDR2 is LQKENI in the germline V gene. V gave up 3 bases and J gave up 1 base, with 13 bases separating them. The CDR3 loop spans 16 amino acids. The CDR3 DNA is TGTGCCAGCTCACCTTCCGGGCGCGGGAGCAATCAGCCCCAGCATTTT. Translation: CASSPSGRGSNQPQHF.

The V and J genes are TRBV5-6 and TRBJ2-7, with TRBD2 identical over 8 bases. Trimming cost V 0 bases and J 2 bases; bases outside gene matches: 4. The CDR3 runs to 15 residues. CDR1 and CDR2 from the germline V gene are SGHDT and YYEEEE. The DNA of the CDR3 is TGTGCCAGCAGCTTGGGGCGGGGGGCCGCCTACGAGCAGTACTTC. Encoded protein: CASSLGRGAAYEQYF. The whole variable domain, filled in from reference TRBV5-6 and TRBJ2-7, reads DAGVTQSPTHLIKTRGQQVTLRCSPKSGHDTVSWYQQALGQGPQFIFQYYEEEERQRGNFPDRFSGHQFPNYSSELNVNALLLGDSALYLCASSLGRGAAYEQYFGPGTRLTVT.

The genes are TRBV5-1 and TRBJ2-5; tentative D call: TRBD1 (5 bases). Germline V gene data show CDR1 as SGHRS and CDR2 as YFSETQ. Trimming removed 0 bases at V and 11 bases at J, with 17 bases between. The CDR3 covers 14 residues. The CDR3 nucleotides are TGCGCCAGCAGCTTGGCCGGTGGGGCGCATGAGCAGTACTTC. This sequence encodes CASSLAGGAHEQYF.

This clone has more than one count but fewer than ten. The rearrangement uses TRBV5-8 and TRBJ2-2; 9 positions match TRBD1. The CDR3 loop spans 17 amino acids. V lost 5 bases, J lost 4 bases, and 12 bases stayed unmatched. Germline V gene sequence: CDR1 SGHTS, CDR2 YDEGEE. CDR3 in DNA: TGTGCCAGCAGACCACAGGGGGCCCCGATCCCCACCGGGGAGCTGTTTTTT. Translation gives CASRPQGAPIPTGELFF.

V gene TRBV2 combines with J gene TRBJ1-4, with 7 bases aligning to TRBD1. Germline trimming cut 6 bases from V and 0 bases from J; bases unmatched to any gene: 4. The CDR3 length is 15 residues. CDR1 and CDR2 (germline): SNHLY, FYNNEI. The CDR3 nucleotides are TGTGCCAGCAGGCCCACAGGGGCAACTAATGAAAAACTGTTTTTT. It is translated as CASRPTGATNEKLFF.

The chain uses TRBV28 and TRBJ1-1, with D unresolved. CDR3 length: 12 residues. V lost 6 bases, J lost 10 bases, and 15 bases lay in between. Germline V gene sequence: CDR1 MDHEN, CDR2 SYDVKM. The CDR3 DNA reads as TGTGCCAGCAGCCAAAGCCCCCTCGGAGCTTTCTTT. Its translation is CASSQSPLGAFF.